The 3 T cell receptor beta chains listed next were all sequenced from one sample in a study of cytomegalovirus exposure and HLA in healthy donors (dated by TCRdb to 2016 to 2017). Library creation used the immunoSEQ multiplex PCR assay. The multiplex PCR relied on a mix of 60 forward primers for TCR Vbeta segments and 13 reverse primers for TCR Jbeta segments. Imported from immuneACCESS, the table was reduced by TCRdb to in-frame sequences with V and J called. These copies leave out some clones; in studies compared against another copy, an unresolved V gene accounts for under half, and the cause of the remainder is not known. The sample data list some 140,000 clones, and over 70% of these were observed just once. Of the sample, about 1.5% is held by the ten largest clones. Sequences were obtained from PBMCs. The receptors were gathered from a woman aged 40 to 49 in good health and CMV-seronegative.

This chain connects TRBV27 to TRBJ2-1; 8 bases fit TRBD2. This CDR3 has 14 residues. From germline, CDR1 is MNHEY and CDR2 SMNVEV (reference sequence). The V and J ends lost 3 bases and 6 bases, in that order; junction bases with no gene match: 4. This chain's CDR3 is CASSFWGLVNEQFF. The CDR3 nucleotides read TGTGCCAGCAGTTTTTGGGGACTAGTCAATGAGCAGTTCTTC.

The table lists this clone with a count of one. V and J are TRBV7-9 and TRBJ1-1; D ambiguous. The length of the CDR3 is 14 residues. Germline V CDR1 and CDR2: SEHNR, FQNEAQ (reference sequence). Between the trimmed V and J ends, which lost 1 base and 1 base, there was a span of 7 bases. In DNA, the CDR3 is TGTGCCAGCAGCTTAGTGGGCCGGAACACTGAAGCTTTCTTT. Encoded protein: CASSLVGRNTEAFF.

The chain has TRBV6-5 and TRBJ1-1, with D unclear. CDR1 is MNHEY and CDR2 is SVGAGI in the germline V gene. This CDR3 contains 12 residues. Trimming left V 6 bases short and J 4 bases short, with 9 bases between. The CDR3 loop is CASSPTGTEAFF. CDR3 sequence (DNA): TGTGCCAGCAGCCCGACGGGCACTGAAGCTTTCTTT.